The present entry profiles one TCR beta chain with its context. Its matching antigen is unknown. The J segment lost 4 bases and the V segment lost 6 bases, leaving 2 bases of the junction unmatched. Germline lookup yields CDR1 MNHEY and CDR2 SMNVEV (reference sequence). This CDR3 has 13 amino acids. These data are taken from a study of cytomegalovirus exposure and HLA in healthy donors. The overall study: The approximately 110 validation repertoires, a later analysis reported, used the same platform as the roughly 650 repertoires from the first cohort. Overall study findings and caveats: There were some public TCRs occurring in many donors, but most TCR sequences were rare.

The repertoire was sequenced with immunoSEQ multiplex PCR; TCRdb's copy has only in-frame clones and lacks some. The data hold about 170,000 clones, with 80% to 90% observed a single time. The chain employs TRBV27 and TRBJ1-2, with 10 bases fitting TRBD1. Sequenced sample: PBMCs. The source is a woman in her 30s in good health and CMV-seronegative. The CDR3 coding sequence is TGTGCCAGCAGGACAGGGGGCGGCTATGGCTACACCTTC. Its protein product is CASRTGGGYGYTF.